This is a list of T cell receptor beta chains from one sample in a study of T cell responses to AZD1222 COVID-19 vaccine. The protocol was immunoSEQ multiplex PCR, while the TCRdb copy is restricted to in-frame clones and leaves out a portion. This sample yields 90,000 to 150,000 clones, of which about 85% are seen a single time; around 6% belongs to the top ten. The sample consisted of peripheral blood, taken on day 0 of AZD1222 vaccination. Receptor source: an adult in good health. CDR3s include the opening cysteine and the closing phenylalanine or tryptophan. The D gene is left open where the match is weak. Not all rows give a size; the values are once, few, many and, for expanded clones, a class.

clone_size	v_call	d_call	j_call	cdr3_nt	cdr3_aa
.	TRBV19	.	TRBJ1-2	TGTGCCAGTAGCCTAAACAACTATGGCTACACCTTC	CASSLNNYGYTF
.	TRBV20-1	.	TRBJ1-1	TGCAGTGCTAGTCAACGGAACACTGAAGCTTTCTTT	CSASQRNTEAFF
.	TRBV7-8	TRBD1	TRBJ2-7	TGTGCCAGCAGCTTCGCCTCCGGGACAGTCTACTACGAGCAGTACTTC	CASSFASGTVYYEQYF
.	TRBV10-3	TRBD1	TRBJ1-6	TGTGCCATCAGTGAGTCTATCCAACCGACAGGGAAAATTTCACCCCTCCACTTT	CAISESIQPTGKISPLHF
.	TRBV6-5	.	TRBJ1-2	TGTGCCAGCAGTTTGGAGGGGGATGGCTACACCTTC	CASSLEGDGYTF
.	TRBV28	TRBD2	TRBJ2-2	TGTGCCGGAAAAGCGGGGGAGGAAACCGGGGAGCTGTTTTTT	CAGKAGEETGELFF
.	TRBV9	TRBD1	TRBJ2-7	TGTGCCAGCAGCGTAGATCCGGGACAGGGTTACGAGCAGTACTTC	CASSVDPGQGYEQYF
.	TRBV7-9	.	TRBJ1-1	TGTGCCAGCGGGCCTGTGGGGCACACTGAAGCTTTCTTT	CASGPVGHTEAFF
.	TRBV28	.	TRBJ1-4	TGTGCCAGCAGTTTATTGGGTGGGCTAGGGGGGAGTAATGAAAAACTGTTTTTT	CASSLLGGLGGSNEKLFF
.	TRBV6-2/TRBV6-3	.	TRBJ1-1	TGTGCCAGCAGCAACCAGGGGTCTGAAGCTTTCTTT	CASSNQGSEAFF
.	TRBV9	.	TRBJ2-7	TGTGCCAGCAGCGAGGGGCCCGTCCCCTACGAGCAGTACTTC	CASSEGPVPYEQYF
.	TRBV28	.	TRBJ1-6	TGTGCCAGCACCGATCAAAGGGATGGGTATAATTCACCCCTCCACTTT	CASTDQRDGYNSPLHF
.	TRBV18	.	TRBJ2-2	TGTGCCAGCTCTCCTATTCGAGGGAACACCGGGGAGCTGTTTTTT	CASSPIRGNTGELFF
.	TRBV6-5	.	TRBJ2-3	TGTGCCAGCAGTTTCAGGAACCCCAACACAGATACGCAGTATTTT	CASSFRNPNTDTQYF
.	TRBV19	.	TRBJ2-1	TGTGCCAGTAGTATCAGGGGTGAGCAGTTCTTC	CASSIRGEQFF
.	TRBV27	.	TRBJ2-6	TGTGCCAGCAGTCTGAACTCTGGGGCCAACGTCCTGACTTTC	CASSLNSGANVLTF
.	TRBV7-2	.	TRBJ1-1	TGTGCCAGCAGCTCCCGAATGGGAAAGTCTGAAGCTTTCTTT	CASSSRMGKSEAFF
.	TRBV2	.	TRBJ2-2	TGTGCCAGCAGTGAAAGTGGGGGGAGCACCGGGGAGCTGTTTTTT	CASSESGGSTGELFF
.	TRBV7-2	.	TRBJ2-5	TGTGCCAGCAGCTCGGACGGATCAGTCGAGACCCAGTACTTC	CASSSDGSVETQYF
.	TRBV6-5	TRBD1	TRBJ2-1	TGTGCCAGCAGTTATATCCTAGCAGGGGGCAATGAGCAGTTCTTC	CASSYILAGGNEQFF
.	TRBV7-6	TRBD1	TRBJ1-4	TGTGCCAGCAGCCGGGACAGGGGGCGTGAAAAACTGTTTTTT	CASSRDRGREKLFF
.	TRBV4-1	.	TRBJ1-2	TGCGCCAGCAGCCCCCCTACTCCGACTGACGCGCTAGCATCTCACTATGGCTACACCTTC	CASSPPTPTDALASHYGYTF
.	TRBV6-5	TRBD1	TRBJ1-4	TGTGCCAGCGGGGAGACAGGGCGGGATGAAAAACTGTTTTTT	CASGETGRDEKLFF
.	TRBV7-8	.	TRBJ1-5	TGTGCCAGCAGTTTTACTGGGACACAAAATCAGCCCCAGCATTTT	CASSFTGTQNQPQHF
.	TRBV27	.	TRBJ1-1	TGTGCCAGCAGTTCTCGGACCGAAAACACTGAAGCTTTCTTT	CASSSRTENTEAFF
.	TRBV3-1/TRBV3-2	.	TRBJ2-3	TGTGCCAGCAGCCAAGAATCTCGGGGCCGCCTCACAGATACGCAGTATTTT	CASSQESRGRLTDTQYF
once	TRBV9	.	TRBJ2-3	TGTGCCAGCAGCGCCCCTGTAGGCACGCAGTATTTT	CASSAPVGTQYF